Following are 18 T cell receptor beta chains from one sample sequenced in a study of blood T cell repertoires in COVID-19. Method: immunoSEQ multiplex PCR; TCRdb's copy keeps in-frame clones and lacks some. The sample holds around 80,000 clones; roughly 91% are singletons and the top ten take roughly 0.58%. The specimen was peripheral blood. All receptors come from a man aged 55-75 years with acute or convalescent COVID-19.

The chain has TRBV28 and TRBJ2-7; the D gene is possibly TRBD1 (6 bases). This CDR3 region has 15 residues. The V gene lost 6 bases and the J gene lost 2 bases, with 17 bases spanning the gap. Germline V CDR1 and CDR2: MDHEN, SYDVKM. The DNA of the CDR3 is TGTGCCAGCAGGGGTCAAGACAGGCTGACCTACGAGCAGTACTTC. Amino acids: CASRGQDRLTYEQYF.

This chain's CDR3 is CASSIRWYNEQFF. The CDR3 nucleotides read TGTGCCAGTAGTATACGGTGGTACAATGAGCAGTTCTTC. The chain uses TRBV19 and TRBJ2-1, with unresolved D. The germline CDR1 and CDR2 sequences are LNHDA and SQIVND (reference sequence). V gave up 2 bases and J gave up 4 bases, with 6 bases separating them. CDR3 size: 13 residues.

The chain has TRBV19 and TRBJ2-5; 7 bases line up with TRBD1. V was clipped by 3 bases and J by 7 bases; unmatched bases: 14. Germline V gene lookup returns CDR1 LNHDA and CDR2 SQIVND (reference sequence). This CDR3 has 16 residues. The chain's CDR3 is CASSMITGVGQATQYF. The CDR3 DNA reads TGTGCCAGTAGTATGATAACAGGGGTGGGTCAGGCGACCCAGTACTTC.

This sequence joins TRBV10-3 and TRBJ1-2, with unresolved D. The CDR3 runs 15 residues. Germline loops: CDR1 ENHRY, CDR2 SYGVKD. Deletions cut 0 bases from V and 1 base from J, with 9 bases between. CDR3 in DNA: TGTGCCATCAGTGAGTCGTTGGGAGTTAACTATGGCTACACCTTC. Residues: CAISESLGVNYGYTF.

The genes are TRBV5-6 and TRBJ1-2; D is uncertain. Between the trimmed V and J ends, which lost 1 base and 4 bases, there was a span of 8 bases. The germline V gene has CDR1 SGHDT and CDR2 YYEEEE. The CDR3 contains 13 residues. The CDR3 reads CASSLPGTYGYTF. CDR3 sequence (DNA): TGTGCCAGCAGCTTGCCAGGAACCTATGGCTACACCTTC.

The rearrangement joins TRBV5-6 to TRBJ1-6; 7 positions match TRBD1. CDR1 is SGHDT and CDR2 is YYEEEE in the germline V gene. The V and J ends lost 0 bases and 15 bases, in that order; junction bases with no gene match: 12. This CDR3 is built from 15 residues. Written as DNA, the CDR3 is TGTGCCAGCAGCTTGGCGGGGAATTACAGGGGAGGCCTCCACTTT. Amino acid sequence: CASSLAGNYRGGLHF.

CDR3 bases: TGCGCCAGCAGCTTTATCGATACTACCTACGAGCAGTACTTC. Translating it yields CASSFIDTTYEQYF. The chain couples TRBV5-1 to TRBJ2-7; D not resolved. V was clipped by 2 bases and J by 2 bases, with 11 bases between them. The germline gives CDR1 SGHRS, CDR2 YFSETQ. The CDR3 sequence is 14 residues long.

The chain is built from TRBV19 and TRBJ1-4; 8 bases match TRBD1. J gave up 11 bases and V 4 bases, and 12 bases lay outside the gene matches. The length of the CDR3 is 15 residues. CDR1 and CDR2 (germline): LNHDA, SQIVND (reference sequence). The CDR3 coding sequence is TGTGCCAGTAGTACGGACTCAGGACAGGGTGAGAAACTGTTTTTT. Its protein product is CASSTDSGQGEKLFF.

This sequence joins TRBV5-6 and TRBJ2-1; 8 bases agree with TRBD2. With 3 bases clipped from V and 5 bases from J, the junction kept 4 bases outside the gene matches. Per the germline V gene, CDR1 is SGHDT and CDR2 is YYEEEE. CDR3 length: 14 amino acids. CDR3 residues: CASSWGSGDNEQFF. The CDR3 bases are TGTGCCAGCAGCTGGGGTAGCGGGGACAATGAGCAGTTCTTC.

V gene TRBV5-8 combines with J gene TRBJ1-1; D remains unclear. The CDR3 is 14 residues long. V was trimmed by 1 base and J by 4 bases, leaving 11 bases between them. CDR1 and CDR2 (germline): SGHTS, YDEGEE. CDR3 nucleotides: TGTGCCAGCAGCTTGTTACGGGGTGGCACTGAAGCTTTCTTT. This codes for CASSLLRGGTEAFF.

The V call is TRBV11-2, the J call TRBJ1-3; 9 bases match TRBD1. Germline CDR1 and CDR2: SGHAT and FQNNGV. V lost 5 bases, J lost 8 bases, and 19 bases stayed unmatched. The CDR3 is 18 residues long. CDR3 DNA: TGTGCCAGCAGCCGTTGGGGAGGAACCGGGACAGGGAGGGACACCATATATTTT. Protein: CASSRWGGTGTGRDTIYF.

V and J are TRBV6-5 and TRBJ1-1; 12 bases map to TRBD1. V trimming: 7 bases; J trimming: 10 bases; junction bases outside the gene matches: 7. The CDR3 is 13 residues long. Germline V CDR1 and CDR2: MNHEY, SVGAGI. CDR3: CASTMGQGASAFF. The CDR3 nucleotides are TGTGCCAGCACCATGGGACAGGGGGCGTCAGCTTTCTTT.

V usage is TRBV2 and J usage is TRBJ1-1; weak D call: TRBD1 (5 bases). Deletions cut 4 bases from V and 5 bases from J, with 11 bases between. This CDR3 region has 13 residues. Germline V gene sequence: CDR1 SNHLY, CDR2 FYNNEI. The CDR3 DNA reads as TGTGCCAGCAGTGTCGGGGGGGGGACTGAAGCTTTCTTT. Protein product: CASSVGGGTEAFF. The full variable domain, completed using reference TRBV2 and TRBJ1-1, is EPEVTQTPSHQVTQMGQEVILRCVPISNHLYFYWYRQILGQKVEFLVSFYNNEISEKSEIFDDQFSVERPDGSNFTLKIRSTKLEDSAMYFCASSVGGGTEAFFGQGTRLTVV.

This clone showed up just once. V gene TRBV6-6 combines with J gene TRBJ1-4; D unresolved. Germline CDR1 MNHNY, CDR2 SVGAGI (reference sequence). Trimming left V 1 base short and J 8 bases short, with 11 bases between. The CDR3 totals 14 residues. The CDR3 protein is CASSYFPPTEKLFF. The CDR3 region has the DNA TGTGCCAGCAGTTACTTCCCGCCAACAGAAAAACTGTTTTTT.

This chain uses TRBV5-1 with TRBJ2-2; a possible D gene is TRBD2 (6 bases). Trimming removed 0 bases from V and 7 bases from J, with 13 bases in between. Germline V lookup: CDR1 SGHRS, CDR2 YFSETQ. The CDR3 extends over 15 amino acids. The CDR3 sequence is CASSLAGGNNGELFF. The CDR3 bases are TGCGCCAGCAGCTTGGCCGGGGGTAATAACGGGGAGCTGTTTTTT.

The genes are TRBV6-1 and TRBJ2-1, with a tentative D call TRBD2 (6 bases). CDR1 and CDR2 from the germline V gene are MNHNS and SASEGT. The CDR3 consists of 13 residues. Trimming took off 0 bases at V and 8 bases at J, with 8 bases between the two ends. CDR3 DNA sequence: TGTGCCAGCAGTGAAGCACGGAGGGATGAGCAGTTCTTC. As protein: CASSEARRDEQFF.

V usage is TRBV7-6 and J usage is TRBJ1-1, with a possible D match to TRBD1 (5 bases). This CDR3 is built from 14 residues. V was clipped by 2 bases and J by 1 base, with 8 bases between them. Germline assignment: CDR1 SGHVS and CDR2 FNYEAQ. CDR3 protein: CASSLQGGNTEAFF. CDR3 DNA: TGTGCCAGCAGCTTACAGGGCGGGAACACTGAAGCTTTCTTT.

This chain joins TRBV6-5 and TRBJ2-7, with 9 bases lining up with TRBD1. V dropped 9 bases and J dropped 5; count of bases not matched to a gene: 14. Per the germline V gene, CDR1 is MNHEY and CDR2 is SVGAGI. The CDR3 is made up of 15 amino acids. CDR3 coding DNA: TGTGCCAGTTACAGATCCGGGACAGGGTTAAACGAGCAGTACTTC. This translates into CASYRSGTGLNEQYF.